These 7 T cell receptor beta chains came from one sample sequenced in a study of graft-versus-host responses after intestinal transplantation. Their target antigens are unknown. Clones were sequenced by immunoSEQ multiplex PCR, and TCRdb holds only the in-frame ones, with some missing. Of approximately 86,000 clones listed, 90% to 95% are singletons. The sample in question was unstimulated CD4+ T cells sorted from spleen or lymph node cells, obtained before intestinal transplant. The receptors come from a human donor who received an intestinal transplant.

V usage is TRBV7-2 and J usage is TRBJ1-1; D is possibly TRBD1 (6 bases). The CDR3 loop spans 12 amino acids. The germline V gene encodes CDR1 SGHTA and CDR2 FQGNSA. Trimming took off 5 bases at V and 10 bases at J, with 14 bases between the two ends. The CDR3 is CASSLQGRAAFF. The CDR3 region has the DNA TGTGCCAGCAGCCTACAGGGTCGTGCAGCTTTCTTT.

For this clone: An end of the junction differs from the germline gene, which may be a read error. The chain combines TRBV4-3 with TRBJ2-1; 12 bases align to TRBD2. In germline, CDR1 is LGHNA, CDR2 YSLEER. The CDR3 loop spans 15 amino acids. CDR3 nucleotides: TGCGCCAGCAGCCAAGGGCTCCTAGCGGGGGGGCAGGGCGTCTTC. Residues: CASSQGLLAGGQGVF.

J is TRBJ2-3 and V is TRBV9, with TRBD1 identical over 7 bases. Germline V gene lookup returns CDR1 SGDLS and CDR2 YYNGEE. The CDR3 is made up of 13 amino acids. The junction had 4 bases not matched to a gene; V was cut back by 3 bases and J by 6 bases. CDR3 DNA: TGTGCCAGCAGCGGATCGGGACAGGATACGCAGTATTTT. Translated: CASSGSGQDTQYF.

In nucleotides, the CDR3 is TGTGCCAGCTCACCACCGGACATATACAATGAGCAGTTCTTC. This codes for CASSPPDIYNEQFF. This chain connects TRBV18 to TRBJ2-1, with D tentatively TRBD1 (5 bases). The V end was cut by 0 bases, the J end by 4 bases, with 7 bases between. CDR1 and CDR2 (germline): KGHSH, LQKENI. The CDR3 has 14 amino acids.

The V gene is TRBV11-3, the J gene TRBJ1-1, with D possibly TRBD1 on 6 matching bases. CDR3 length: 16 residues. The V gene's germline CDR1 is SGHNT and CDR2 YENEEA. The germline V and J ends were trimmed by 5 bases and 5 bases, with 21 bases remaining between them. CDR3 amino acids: CASSEAGGQLHTEAFF. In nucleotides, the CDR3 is TGTGCCAGCAGCGAGGCAGGTGGACAGCTCCATACTGAAGCTTTCTTT.

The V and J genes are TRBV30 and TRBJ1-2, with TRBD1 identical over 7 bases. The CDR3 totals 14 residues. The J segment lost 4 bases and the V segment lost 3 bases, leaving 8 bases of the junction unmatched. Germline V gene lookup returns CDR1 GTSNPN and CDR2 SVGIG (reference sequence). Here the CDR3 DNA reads TGTGCCTGGAGCCGGCAGGGGGTGGGCTATGGCTACACCTTC. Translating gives CAWSRQGVGYGYTF. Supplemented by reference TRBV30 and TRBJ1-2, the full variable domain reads SQTIHQWPATLVQPVGSPLSLECTVEGTSNPNLYWYRQAAGRGLQLLFYSVGIGQISSEVPQNLSASRPQDRQFILSSKKLLLSDSGFYLCAWSRQGVGYGYTFGSGTRLTVV.

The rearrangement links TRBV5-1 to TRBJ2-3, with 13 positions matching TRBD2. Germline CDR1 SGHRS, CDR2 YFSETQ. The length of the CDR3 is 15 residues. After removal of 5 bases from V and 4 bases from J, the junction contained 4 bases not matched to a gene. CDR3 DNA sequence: TGCGCCAGCAGTGGACTAGCGGGGGTCTCAGATACGCAGTATTTT. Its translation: CASSGLAGVSDTQYF.